This T cell receptor beta chain derives from a study of a mutant IDH1 vaccine in newly diagnosed glioma. The wider study: Most patients had received both radiotherapy and temozolomide, the prior options being radiotherapy, temozolomide, or both.

The repertoire was sequenced with immunoSEQ multiplex PCR; TCRdb's copy has only in-frame clones and lacks some. The data show approximately 54,000 clones, more than 80% seen once. Sample time point: baseline, week 1 (first vaccination visit). As to treatment: pre-vaccination baseline after standard-of-care therapy. A note on this clone: What it binds is unknown.

The CDR3 covers 11 residues. V gave up 2 bases and J gave up 10 bases, with 9 bases separating them. Germline CDR1 reads GTSNPN; CDR2 reads SVGIG (reference sequence). Findings of the study overall: Among patients, roughly 94% showed immune responses induced by the vaccine. With respect to changes in top peripheral T cell clonotypes, pseudoprogression seemed unrelated.

This chain joins TRBV30 and TRBJ2-1, with D possibly being TRBD2 (5 bases). The sample was PBMCs, taken from a glioma patient treated with radiotherapy, temozolomide or both. The sequence came from a man between 18 and 35 years old with glioma. In nucleotides, the CDR3 is TGTGCCTGGAGTATTCCTAGCGAGCAGTTCTTC. Residues: CAWSIPSEQFF.